A single sample gave rise to the 3 T cell receptor beta chains below, sequenced in a study of cytomegalovirus exposure and HLA in healthy donors. Researchers ran the PCR with 60 Vbeta and 13 Jbeta primers. Method: immunoSEQ multiplex PCR; TCRdb's copy keeps in-frame clones and lacks some. The sample carries approximately 120,000 clones, about 74% recorded once. Sequenced input: PBMCs. The receptors come from a woman aged 45-59 years in good health and CMV-seropositive.

Note on this clone: At the DNA level, this CDR3 is encoded by other sequences in the same sample as well. The chain uses TRBV18 and TRBJ2-5; 8 bases map to TRBD1. V lost 3 bases, J lost 2 bases, and 2 bases stayed unmatched. Germline CDR1 and CDR2: KGHSH and LQKENI. The CDR3 contains 14 residues. CDR3 in amino acids: CASSPGQGQETQYF. The CDR3 DNA is TGTGCCAGCTCACCTGGACAGGGTCAAGAGACCCAGTACTTC.

This chain joins TRBV28 and TRBJ1-4; no reliable D call. With 1 base removed from V and 10 bases from J, the gap between germline ends came to 10 bases. The CDR3 contains 13 residues. In germline, CDR1 is MDHEN, CDR2 SYDVKM. The CDR3 DNA sequence: TGTGCCAGCAGTTTATCTTCGACACTAAAACTGTTTTTT. This sequence encodes CASSLSSTLKLFF.

The genes are TRBV5-4 and TRBJ1-2; 9 bases fit TRBD1. The CDR3 spans 16 residues. V was pared by 3 bases and J by 8 bases, with 14 bases of the junction left unmatched. Germline CDR1 reads SGHNT; CDR2 reads YYREEE (reference sequence). CDR3 sequence: CASSSGGGQGKGGYTF. As DNA, the CDR3 is TGTGCCAGCAGCTCTGGCGGTGGACAGGGGAAGGGAGGCTACACCTTC. Full variable domain (outside the CDR3, taken from reference TRBV5-4 and TRBJ1-2): ETGVTQSPTHLIKTRGQQVTLRCSSQSGHNTVSWYQQALGQGPQFIFQYYREEENGRGNFPPRFSGLQFPNYSSELNVNALELDDSALYLCASSSGGGQGKGGYTFGSGTRLTVV.